The present TCR beta chain was sequenced within a study of blood T cell repertoires in COVID-19. Whole-study context: COVID-19 samples collected from the United States, Italy and Spain covered acute and convalescent phases.

The CDR3 runs to 13 residues. Germline V lookup: CDR1 KGHSH, CDR2 LQKENI. Between the trimmed V and J ends, which lost 3 bases and 5 bases, there was a span of 10 bases. Clones were sequenced by immunoSEQ multiplex PCR, and TCRdb holds only the in-frame ones, with some missing. In the table there are roughly 250,000 clones, 70% to 90% of which are singletons. The genes are TRBV18 and TRBJ2-5, with D possibly TRBD2 on 5 matching bases. This clonotype originated in a man aged 35 to 55 with acute or convalescent COVID-19. The sequenced sample was peripheral blood. This chain's CDR3 is CASSPGVRETQYF. In DNA, the CDR3 is TGTGCCAGCTCACCCGGGGTACGGGAGACCCAGTACTTC.